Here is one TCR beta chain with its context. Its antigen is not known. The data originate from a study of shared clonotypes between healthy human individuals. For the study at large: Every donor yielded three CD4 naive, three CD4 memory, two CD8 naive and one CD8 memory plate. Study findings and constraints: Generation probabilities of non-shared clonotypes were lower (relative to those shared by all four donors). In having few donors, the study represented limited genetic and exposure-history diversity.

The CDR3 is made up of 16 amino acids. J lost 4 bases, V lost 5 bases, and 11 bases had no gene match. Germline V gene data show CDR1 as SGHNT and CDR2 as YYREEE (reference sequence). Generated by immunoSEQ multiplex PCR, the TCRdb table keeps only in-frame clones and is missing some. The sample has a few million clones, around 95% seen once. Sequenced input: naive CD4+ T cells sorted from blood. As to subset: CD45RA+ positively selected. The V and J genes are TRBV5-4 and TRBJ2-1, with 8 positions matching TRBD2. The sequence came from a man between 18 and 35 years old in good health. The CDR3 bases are TGTGCCAGCAGTTTAACGAGCCTAGCGGGTTACAATGAGCAGTTCTTC. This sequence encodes CASSLTSLAGYNEQFF.